The clone carrying this TCR beta chain was counted ten times or more. As yet, its antigen is unknown. V lost 2 bases, J lost 4 bases, and 10 bases stayed unmatched. The V gene's germline CDR1 is SGHTA and CDR2 FQGTGA. The CDR3 has 16 residues. By quantitative 5'-RACE with molecular barcodes, the TCR beta libraries were made. TCRdb analysed the 5' RACE reads with MiXCR anew, one entry per CDR3 protein. The data show about 280,000 distinct CDR3 sequences, around 19% seen once. This record belongs to a study of CD8 T cells in ankylosing spondylitis. Study-level results: Made up of roughly 8 highly homologous variants, a TCR beta motif appeared characteristic of ankylosing spondylitis blood.

Input material: blood, either unsorted or a sorted T cell fraction (not recorded which). The chain employs TRBV7-3 and TRBJ1-1; 7 nucleotides agree with TRBD1. The receptor comes from a male donor with ankylosing spondylitis or in good health (not recorded which). The CDR3 DNA sequence: TGTGCCAGCAGCTTAGGACAGGTGGTTGGCGCCACTGAAGCTTTCTTT. Translation gives CASSLGQVVGATEAFF.